What follows are 31 T cell receptor beta chains derived from one specimen sequenced in a study of blood T cell repertoires in COVID-19. Assay used: immunoSEQ multiplex PCR; TCRdb lists only in-frame clones, some missing. The sample shows about 130,000 clones, approximately 81% of them seen only once. Sequenced material: peripheral blood. The receptors here all came from a woman aged 25-40 years who had recovered from COVID-19.

The chain combines TRBV28 with TRBJ1-5; 7 bases agree with TRBD1. The CDR3 is made up of 13 amino acids. Germline assignment: CDR1 MDHEN and CDR2 SYDVKM. The ends lost 9 bases at V and 4 bases at J; junction bases unmatched: 6. CDR3: CASLLTGNQPQHF. The DNA for the CDR3 is TGTGCCAGTTTGCTGACAGGGAATCAGCCCCAGCATTTT.

This clone was recorded only once. The V gene is TRBV5-1, the J gene TRBJ1-3; D remains ambiguous. V lost 0 bases, J lost 0 bases, and 7 bases lay in between. This CDR3 spans 15 amino acids. The germline CDR1 and CDR2 sequences are SGHRS and YFSETQ. The CDR3: CASSLGGSSGNTIYF. The CDR3 region has the DNA TGCGCCAGCAGCTTGGGCGGGAGCTCTGGAAACACCATATATTTT.

Points on this clone: One end of the junction does not line up with germline, which may come from a read error. The chain has TRBV7-7 and TRBJ1-1, with D unclear. The CDR3 runs 13 residues. Germline CDR1 SSHAT, CDR2 FNYEAQ (reference sequence). The CDR3 DNA is TGTGCTAGCAGCTTAGATCCAGGCACTGAAGCTTTCTTT. Translated, it gives CASSLDPGTEAFF.

This sequence joins TRBV29-1 and TRBJ1-3; no definite D call. With 5 bases removed from V and 0 bases from J, the gap between germline ends came to 8 bases. The CDR3 contains 13 residues. Germline CDR1 is SQVTM and CDR2 is ANQGSEA. The CDR3 region is CSVIEDSGNTIYF. The DNA for the CDR3 is TGCAGCGTTATCGAGGACTCTGGAAACACCATATATTTT. The variable domain in full, with the rest retrieved from reference TRBV29-1 and TRBJ1-3, is SAVISQKPSRDICQRGTSLTIQCQVDSQVTMMFWYRQQPGQSLTLIATANQGSEATYESGFVIDKFPISRPNLTFSTLTVSNMSPEDSSIYLCSVIEDSGNTIYFGEGSWLTVV.

This sequence joins TRBV2 and TRBJ2-1; 7 bases line up with TRBD2. V lost 6 bases to trimming and J lost 0 bases; unmatched junction nucleotides: 5. This CDR3 is built from 15 residues. Germline CDR1 and CDR2: SNHLY and FYNNEI. The CDR3 nucleotides are TGTGCCAGCAGCGAGGGGACTACCTCCTACAATGAGCAGTTCTTC. Translating gives CASSEGTTSYNEQFF.

The chain recombines TRBV6-4 with TRBJ1-1; D gene uncertain. CDR3 length: 13 amino acids. Per germline, CDR1 MRHNA and CDR2 SNTAGT. The V end lost 4 bases, the J end lost 1 base, and 7 bases lay between the germline ends. The CDR3 protein is CASSATRNTEAFF. Here the CDR3 DNA reads TGTGCCAGCAGTGCCACACGGAACACTGAAGCTTTCTTT.

The chain combines TRBV18 with TRBJ2-1, with TRBD2 matching 7 bases. This CDR3 is built from 16 residues. The J segment lost 5 bases and the V segment lost 3 bases, leaving 10 bases of the junction unmatched. The germline V gene has CDR1 KGHSH and CDR2 LQKENI. In nucleotides, the CDR3 is TGTGCCAGCTCACCCGGGACTAACCTTTTAAACAATGAGCAGTTCTTC. It yields the protein CASSPGTNLLNNEQFF.

The V and J genes are TRBV7-8 and TRBJ2-3; D gene uncertain. Germline V lookup: CDR1 SGHVS, CDR2 FQNEAQ. The V end lost 2 bases, the J end lost 2 bases, and 5 bases lay between the germline ends. The CDR3 has 13 amino acids. The CDR3 sequence is CASSLFNTDTQYF. The CDR3 DNA follows: TGTGCCAGCAGCTTATTTAACACAGATACGCAGTATTTT.

The V call is TRBV6-5, the J call TRBJ2-7, with TRBD2 identical over 7 bases. The V and J ends lost 6 bases and 3 bases, in that order; junction bases with no gene match: 5. CDR1 MNHEY and CDR2 SVGAGI come from the germline V gene. This CDR3 is built from 13 residues. The CDR3 coding sequence is TGTGCCAGCAGCCTGGGGGAGGGCTACGAGCAGTACTTC. The encoded protein is CASSLGEGYEQYF.

V usage is TRBV6-6 and J usage is TRBJ2-5, with D possibly being TRBD2 (6 bases). Germline assignment: CDR1 MNHNY and CDR2 SVGAGI (reference sequence). CDR3 length: 14 amino acids. V gave up 2 bases and J gave up 3 bases, with 10 bases separating them. The CDR3: CASSYRDLKETQYF. The DNA for the CDR3 is TGTGCCAGCAGTTACAGGGACTTAAAAGAGACCCAGTACTTC.

V is TRBV2 and J is TRBJ2-7; possibly TRBD2 for D (5 bases). V lost 7 bases and J 7 bases, leaving 20 bases between the germline ends. The CDR3 is 14 amino acids. CDR1 is SNHLY and CDR2 is FYNNEI in the germline V gene. This chain's CDR3 is CASTRGLGLGEQYF. CDR3 coding DNA: TGTGCCAGCACCAGAGGACTGGGATTGGGGGAGCAGTACTTC.

The V gene is TRBV9, the J gene TRBJ2-7; D ambiguous. Germline V gene sequence: CDR1 SGDLS, CDR2 YYNGEE. CDR3 length: 14 amino acids. The V and J ends lost 0 bases and 4 bases respectively, with 11 bases between them. The DNA for the CDR3 is TGTGCCAGCAGCGTAGGTTCGGCAGCGTACGAGCAGTACTTC. Encoded protein: CASSVGSAAYEQYF.

This clone was detected once. The same CDR3 arises from other DNA sequences in this sample as well. V gene TRBV18 combines with J gene TRBJ2-7; 7 bases agree with TRBD1. Germline lookup yields CDR1 KGHSH and CDR2 LQKENI. The CDR3 contains 14 residues. V trimming: 2 bases; J trimming: 2 bases; junction bases outside the gene matches: 3. DNA for the CDR3: TGTGCCAGCTCACCAAGACAGGGAACCTACGAGCAGTACTTC. Translation: CASSPRQGTYEQYF.

The chain links TRBV13 to TRBJ2-3; 7 nucleotides match TRBD2. CDR3 length: 16 residues. J gave up 0 bases and V 3 bases, and 6 bases lay outside the gene matches. CDR1 PRHDT and CDR2 FYEKMQ come from the germline V gene (reference sequence). CDR3 bases: TGTGCCAGCAGCTTGTGGGCTAGCGGAAGCACAGATACGCAGTATTTT. It translates to CASSLWASGSTDTQYF.

This clone came up once. This chain joins TRBV27 and TRBJ1-6; perhaps TRBD1 as D (6 bases). This CDR3 has 16 amino acids. Per germline, CDR1 MNHEY and CDR2 SMNVEV (reference sequence). Trimming pared 2 bases from V and 4 bases from J, leaving 12 bases between. The CDR3, as DNA: TGTGCCAGCAGTTTAGGGACAAGGAATTATAATTCACCCCTCCACTTT. Encoded protein: CASSLGTRNYNSPLHF.

This clone showed up just a few times. This rearrangement joins TRBV2 to TRBJ2-2; D might be TRBD1 (5 bases). The CDR3 length is 13 residues. Germline V CDR1 and CDR2: SNHLY, FYNNEI. The germline V and J ends were trimmed by 6 bases and 4 bases, with 9 bases remaining between them. The CDR3 DNA sequence: TGTGCCAGCAGGATGCAGGGCACCGGGGAGCTGTTTTTT. It codes for CASRMQGTGELFF.

The chain links TRBV4-1 to TRBJ2-7; 7 bases fit TRBD1. Germline-derived CDR1 and CDR2 are MGHRA and YSYEKL. The CDR3 spans 16 residues. The J segment lost 1 base and the V segment lost 0 bases, leaving 6 bases of the junction unmatched. The CDR3 region is CASSQDPQGVSYEQYF. The DNA of the CDR3 is TGCGCCAGCAGCCAAGATCCTCAGGGGGTTTCCTACGAGCAGTACTTC.

The V call is TRBV5-5, the J call TRBJ1-5, with D hard to call. Germline assignment: CDR1 SGHKS and CDR2 YYEKEE (reference sequence). The CDR3 spans 15 residues. V dropped 0 bases and J dropped 5 bases, with 12 bases sitting between them. Here the CDR3 reads CASSLGQRVDQPQHF. The CDR3 DNA reads TGTGCCAGCAGCTTGGGTCAGCGTGTGGATCAGCCCCAGCATTTT.

The chain employs TRBV12-3 or TRBV12-4 and TRBJ2-5, with a weak D call TRBD1 (6 bases). The CDR3 is made up of 13 amino acids. Trimming cost V 1 base and J 7 bases, with 10 bases left between them. CDR3 sequence reads: CASSLGGPGTQYF. DNA of the CDR3: TGTGCCAGCAGTTTAGGGGGGCCCGGGACCCAGTACTTC.

The CDR3 loop is CASSTTRANTIYF. The CDR3 nucleotides are TGTGCCAGCAGTACTACGCGGGCGAACACCATATATTTT. The chain recombines TRBV12-3 or TRBV12-4 with TRBJ1-3; no reliable D call. This CDR3 is built from 13 residues. V lost 5 bases and J lost 7, with 12 bases in between.

The gene calls are TRBV5-4 and TRBJ2-4, with D possibly matching TRBD1 (6 bases). V lost 5 bases and J lost 0, with 15 bases in between. Germline-derived CDR1 and CDR2 are SGHNT and YYREEE (reference sequence). The CDR3 runs 16 residues. The CDR3 bases are TGTGCCAGCAGTTACCGGGACACCCCAGCCAAAAACATTCAGTACTTC. It specifies CASSYRDTPAKNIQYF.

The V gene is TRBV5-1, the J gene TRBJ2-3; 10 bases are shared with TRBD2. Germline trimming cut 3 bases from V and 3 bases from J; bases unmatched to any gene: 4. The CDR3 extends over 15 amino acids. The germline V gene encodes CDR1 SGHRS and CDR2 YFSETQ. The CDR3: CASSSAGGGTDTQYF. DNA for the CDR3: TGCGCCAGCAGCTCAGCGGGAGGGGGGACAGATACGCAGTATTTT.

A word on this clone: The DNA is omitted, as the CDR3 cannot be located on it reliably, and the CDR3 follows TCRdb's listing. CDR3 sequence: CASSFLWGQGDNEQFF. The chain links TRBV5-4 to TRBJ2-1; whether TRBD1, the table's D call, matches the DNA was not checked. The germline V gene encodes CDR1 SGHNT and CDR2 YYREEE (reference sequence). The CDR3 extends over 16 residues, inclusive of both ends.

The CDR3 DNA sequence: TGTGCCAGCAGTTTAAGGGGAATCGATGGCTACACCTTC. It codes for CASSLRGIDGYTF. The chain joins TRBV12-3 or TRBV12-4 to TRBJ1-2; possibly TRBD1 for D (5 bases). Trimming pared 2 bases from V and 6 bases from J, leaving 10 bases between. CDR3 length: 13 residues.

J is TRBJ1-2 and V is TRBV5-4; 7 bases map to TRBD1. V shed 4 bases and J 6 bases; nucleotides not matched to a gene: 6. Per the germline V gene, CDR1 is SGHNT and CDR2 is YYREEE (reference sequence). There are 13 residues in the CDR3. In DNA, the CDR3 is TGTGCCAGCAGCCAACAGGGGTCGGATGGCTACACCTTC. Amino acids: CASSQQGSDGYTF.

This clone was found a few times. This sequence joins TRBV12-5 and TRBJ2-4, with D perhaps TRBD1 (5 bases). Trimming left V 1 base short and J 0 bases short, with 7 bases between. Germline CDR1 reads LGHNT; CDR2 reads FRNRAP. This CDR3 is built from 15 residues. CDR3 coding DNA: TGTGCTAGTGGTTTGGATAGGGGAGCCAAAAACATTCAGTACTTC. Translated, it gives CASGLDRGAKNIQYF.

The chain links TRBV10-2 to TRBJ2-5; tentatively, D is TRBD2 (7 bases). Germline V lookup: CDR1 WSHSY, CDR2 SAAADI. V was cut by 8 bases and J by 5 bases, with 21 bases left in between. This CDR3 spans 15 amino acids. This CDR3 is CASSSLPGGSETQYF. CDR3 coding DNA: TGCGCCAGCTCTTCCTTGCCGGGGGGCAGTGAGACCCAGTACTTC.

The chain carries TRBV27 and TRBJ1-1; no reliable D call. CDR3 length equals 13 residues. Trimming removed 3 bases from V and 8 bases from J, with 13 bases in between. CDR1 and CDR2 from the germline V gene are MNHEY and SMNVEV (reference sequence). In nucleotides, the CDR3 is TGTGCCAGCAGTTTTTGGGCAGGCACCGAAGCTTTCTTT. It translates to CASSFWAGTEAFF.

Details on this clone: Relative to the germline gene, one junction end is altered; a read error may explain this. The chain joins TRBV7-7 to TRBJ2-7; the match to TRBD1 covers 10 bases. The CDR3 runs to 15 residues. Per the germline V gene, CDR1 is SSHAT and CDR2 is FNYEAQ (reference sequence). The CDR3 protein is CASSATPGQGNEQYF. CDR3 bases: TGTGCTAGCAGCGCTACACCGGGACAGGGGAACGAGCAGTACTTC.

This sequence joins TRBV9 and TRBJ1-5; tentative D call: TRBD1 (5 bases). The V and J ends lost 0 bases and 8 bases respectively, with 15 bases between them. In germline, CDR1 is SGDLS, CDR2 YYNGEE. The CDR3 length is 15 residues. CDR3 loop: CASSVDGAPYEPQHF. The CDR3, as DNA: TGTGCCAGCAGCGTAGATGGGGCCCCGTACGAGCCCCAGCATTTT. The whole variable domain, filled in from reference TRBV9 and TRBJ1-5, reads DSGVTQTPKHLITATGQRVTLRCSPRSGDLSVYWYQQSLDQGLQFLIQYYNGEERAKGNILERFSAQQFPDLHSELNLSSLELGDSALYFCASSVDGAPYEPQHFGDGTRLSIL.

The chain uses TRBV9 and TRBJ2-3; D is perhaps TRBD2 (6 bases). The CDR3 covers 15 residues. Trimming took off 3 bases at V and 5 bases at J, with 16 bases between the two ends. Germline values: CDR1 SGDLS, CDR2 YYNGEE. For the CDR3, the DNA is TGTGCCAGCAGCGGTAGGAGGGCGTTTGAAGATACGCAGTATTTT. Its protein product is CASSGRRAFEDTQYF.